Listed below are T cell receptor beta chains from one sample, sequenced in a study of cytomegalovirus exposure and HLA in healthy donors. This table comes from immunoSEQ multiplex PCR, and its TCRdb copy is limited to in-frame clones, with some not included. The top ten hold 6.2% of the sample, which has 130,000 to 150,000 clones, about 90% seen once. Sequencing was done on a sample of PBMCs. These receptors came from a woman aged 30 to 39 in good health and CMV-seropositive. The CDR3 runs from the conserved cysteine through the conserved F or W. A D gene is named only where the DNA matches it firmly. Rows may omit the clone size; those that give it use once, few, many or a size class.

abundance: NA
v_gene: TRBV7-9
d_gene: NA
j_gene: TRBJ2-5
CDR3nt: TGTGCCAGCAGCTTAGTTTTGGGCTACCAAGAGACCCAGTACTTC
CDR3aa: CASSLVLGYQETQYF

abundance: NA
v_gene: TRBV19
d_gene: NA
j_gene: TRBJ1-5
CDR3nt: TGTGCCAGTGGGGCGGGGGGAGGCAATCAGCCCCAGCATTTT
CDR3aa: CASGAGGGNQPQHF

abundance: many
v_gene: TRBV5-1
d_gene: TRBD1
j_gene: TRBJ1-6
CDR3nt: TGCGCCAGCAGCTTGGATCAGGGGGCGAAGTCACCCCTCCACTTT
CDR3aa: CASSLDQGAKSPLHF

abundance: NA
v_gene: TRBV6-5
d_gene: TRBD1
j_gene: TRBJ2-3
CDR3nt: TGTGCCACCCGGACAGGTTCTAGCACAGATACGCAGTATTTT
CDR3aa: CATRTGSSTDTQYF

abundance: NA
v_gene: TRBV29-1
d_gene: TRBD2
j_gene: TRBJ2-3
CDR3nt: TGCAGCGTTGAACCTCGAGGAGCGGGAGGGCCAGCAGATACGCAGTATTTT
CDR3aa: CSVEPRGAGGPADTQYF

abundance: NA
v_gene: TRBV28
d_gene: TRBD1
j_gene: TRBJ1-5
CDR3nt: TGTGCCAGCAGCAAAGGGGGCAGCAATCAGCCCCAGCATTTT
CDR3aa: CASSKGGSNQPQHF

abundance: NA
v_gene: TRBV5-1
d_gene: NA
j_gene: TRBJ1-3
CDR3nt: TGCGCCAGCAGCTTAGGCGCGGGGCCGGGGGGAAACACCATATATTTT
CDR3aa: CASSLGAGPGGNTIYF

abundance: NA
v_gene: TRBV28
d_gene: TRBD2
j_gene: TRBJ2-3
CDR3nt: TGTGCCAGCAGTACGACGGGGGGAGGTGAGGATACGCAGTATTTT
CDR3aa: CASSTTGGGEDTQYF

abundance: NA
v_gene: TRBV6-1
d_gene: NA
j_gene: TRBJ2-3
CDR3nt: TGTGCCAGGCCGAAGGGGCACGGGCGCACAGATACGCAGTATTTT
CDR3aa: CARPKGHGRTDTQYF

abundance: NA
v_gene: TRBV27
d_gene: TRBD2
j_gene: TRBJ2-3
CDR3nt: TGTGCCAGCAGCCAGCGGGAGCCTAGCACAGATACGCAGTATTTT
CDR3aa: CASSQREPSTDTQYF

abundance: NA
v_gene: TRBV7-8
d_gene: TRBD2
j_gene: TRBJ2-7
CDR3nt: TGTGCCAGCAAGCAACTAGCGGGAGGCCTCTACGAGCAGTACTTC
CDR3aa: CASKQLAGGLYEQYF

abundance: NA
v_gene: TRBV5-4
d_gene: TRBD1
j_gene: TRBJ2-3
CDR3nt: TGTGCCAGCAGCCGACAGGGGGCTGGCACAGATACGCAGTATTTT
CDR3aa: CASSRQGAGTDTQYF

abundance: NA
v_gene: TRBV5-1
d_gene: TRBD2
j_gene: TRBJ2-5
CDR3nt: TGCGCCAGCAGCTTGGGGAGCGGGGGGATCCAAGAGACCCAGTACTTC
CDR3aa: CASSLGSGGIQETQYF

abundance: NA
v_gene: TRBV2
d_gene: NA
j_gene: TRBJ2-5
CDR3nt: TGTGCCAGCAGTACTAGAAGAGAGACCCAGTACTTC
CDR3aa: CASSTRRETQYF

abundance: NA
v_gene: TRBV5-6
d_gene: NA
j_gene: TRBJ2-5
CDR3nt: TGTGCCAGCAGCCTGCGGAGTACCTCACAAGAGACCCAGTACTTC
CDR3aa: CASSLRSTSQETQYF

abundance: NA
v_gene: TRBV27
d_gene: TRBD1
j_gene: TRBJ1-1
CDR3nt: TGTGCCAGCAGTGGACAGGGGGCATCTGCTGAAGCTTTCTTT
CDR3aa: CASSGQGASAEAFF

abundance: NA
v_gene: TRBV5-1
d_gene: TRBD2
j_gene: TRBJ2-7
CDR3nt: TGCGCCAGCAAACCAATGTCAGCGGGGGGCGAGCAGTACTTC
CDR3aa: CASKPMSAGGEQYF

abundance: NA
v_gene: TRBV5-1
d_gene: NA
j_gene: TRBJ2-2
CDR3nt: TGCGCCAGCAGCTTGGCCAGCGTCATGGGCGGGGAGCTGTTTTTT
CDR3aa: CASSLASVMGGELFF

abundance: NA
v_gene: TRBV28
d_gene: TRBD1
j_gene: TRBJ1-5
CDR3nt: TGTGCCAGCAGACCCGGGACAGGGGGCGATCAGCCCCAGCATTTT
CDR3aa: CASRPGTGGDQPQHF

abundance: NA
v_gene: TRBV2
d_gene: NA
j_gene: TRBJ1-2
CDR3nt: TGTGCCAGCAGACAGATTAACTATGGCTACACCTTC
CDR3aa: CASRQINYGYTF

abundance: NA
v_gene: TRBV11-2
d_gene: NA
j_gene: TRBJ2-7
CDR3nt: TGTGCCAGCAGCTTAGTATACAGGGCCCTACCATACGAGCAGTACTTC
CDR3aa: CASSLVYRALPYEQYF

abundance: few
v_gene: TRBV2
d_gene: NA
j_gene: TRBJ1-5
CDR3nt: TGTGCCAGCGGGGGACACCCAATCAATCAGCCCCAGCATTTT
CDR3aa: CASGGHPINQPQHF

abundance: NA
v_gene: TRBV6-5
d_gene: TRBD1
j_gene: TRBJ2-7
CDR3nt: TGTGCCAGCAGTTATCGACAGGGCTCGGGAGAGCAGTACTTC
CDR3aa: CASSYRQGSGEQYF

abundance: NA
v_gene: TRBV15
d_gene: TRBD1
j_gene: TRBJ2-5
CDR3nt: TGTGCCACCAGCAGAGTCAAGGGGGCGCGGGAGACCCAGTACTTC
CDR3aa: CATSRVKGARETQYF